This T cell receptor (beta chain) came from a study of T-cell memory formation after mild COVID-19. Overall study: TCR clustering was largely donor specific. Notes on the study in general: Mainly CM and EM harbored the contracting CD4+ clones; mainly EMRA harbored the CD8+ ones. Cross-reactive memory seemingly joined, as some responding clones were found in pre-infection memory.

This clonotype occurred a few times. What it binds is not known. Barcoded TCR alpha and TCR beta cDNA libraries with UMIs came from 5'RACE using constant-segment primers. TCRdb itself ran the 5' RACE reads through MiXCR, one entry per CDR3 protein. The table has around 60,000 distinct CDR3 sequences, approximately 9.5% seen once. The V and J ends lost 7 bases and 1 base, in that order; junction bases with no gene match: 6. This CDR3 has 16 amino acids. Germline V gene lookup returns CDR1 MDHEN and CDR2 SYDVKM. The material sequenced was PBMCs or a T cell subset sorted from them (not recorded which). This clonotype originated in a man between 18 and 29 years old who had mild COVID-19 (a few samples of this study predate the infection). Cell type and time point are not known. The chain links TRBV28 to TRBJ2-1, with 11 nucleotides matching TRBD1. CDR3 coding DNA: TGTGCCAGCACCGGACAGGGGGCCTCTTCCTACAATGAGCAGTTCTTC. Amino acid sequence: CASTGQGASSYNEQFF.